Given below is one T cell receptor (beta chain) in context. TCRdb's table, derived via immunoSEQ multiplex PCR, lists solely in-frame clones and lacks some. The sample carries about 230,000 clones, 70% to 90% recorded once. The data belong to a study of blood T cell repertoires in COVID-19. V lost 4 bases and J lost 4, with 16 bases in between. Germline V lookup: CDR1 MDHEN, CDR2 SYDVKM. This CDR3 is 15 amino acids long. The source material was PBMCs or T cells enriched from blood (not recorded which). J is TRBJ1-1 and V is TRBV28, with D tentatively TRBD1 (6 bases). The TCR comes from a man aged 30 to 45 who had recovered from COVID-19. CDR3: CASSSPQGPGTEAFF. The CDR3 nucleotides read TGTGCCAGCAGTTCCCCACAGGGACCGGGCACTGAAGCTTTCTTT.